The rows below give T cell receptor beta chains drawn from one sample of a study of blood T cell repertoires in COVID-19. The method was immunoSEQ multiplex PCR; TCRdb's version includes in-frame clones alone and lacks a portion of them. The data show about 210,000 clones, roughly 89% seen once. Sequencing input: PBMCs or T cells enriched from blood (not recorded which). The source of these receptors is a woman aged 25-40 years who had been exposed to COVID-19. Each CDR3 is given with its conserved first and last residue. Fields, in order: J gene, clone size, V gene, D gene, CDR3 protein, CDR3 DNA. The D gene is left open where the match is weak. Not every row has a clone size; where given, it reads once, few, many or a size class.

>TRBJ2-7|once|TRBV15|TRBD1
CATSHDREYSYEQYF
TGTGCCACCAGCCACGACAGGGAATACAGCTACGAGCAGTACTTC
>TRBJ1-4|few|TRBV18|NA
CASSPRKTGGYNEKLFF
TGTGCCAGCTCACCACGGAAAACGGGGGGCTATAATGAAAAACTGTTTTTT
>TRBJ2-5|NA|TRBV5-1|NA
CASSLVDTHQETQYF
TGCGCCAGCAGCTTGGTGGACACCCACCAAGAGACCCAGTACTTC
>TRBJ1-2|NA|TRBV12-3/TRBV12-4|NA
CASSLGQGSGYTF
TGTGCCAGCAGTTTAGGGCAGGGGAGTGGCTACACCTTC
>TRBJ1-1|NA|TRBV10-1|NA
CASSESQGGFAEAFF
TGCGCCAGCAGTGAGTCGCAGGGAGGATTCGCTGAAGCTTTCTTT
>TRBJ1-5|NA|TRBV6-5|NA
CASRRQPYSNQPQHF
TGTGCCAGCAGGCGACAGCCTTATAGCAATCAGCCCCAGCATTTT
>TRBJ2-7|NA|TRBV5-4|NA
CASSLGQAFSNEQYF
TGTGCCAGCAGCTTGGGACAGGCTTTTTCCAACGAGCAGTACTTC
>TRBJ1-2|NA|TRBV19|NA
CASHSGQVLNYGYTF
TGTGCCAGTCATTCGGGTCAAGTACTTAACTATGGCTACACCTTC
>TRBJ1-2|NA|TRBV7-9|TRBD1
CASSSGPDRAVNYGYTF
TGTGCCAGCAGCTCCGGACCGGACAGGGCCGTTAACTATGGCTACACCTTC
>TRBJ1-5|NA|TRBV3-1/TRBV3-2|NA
CASSLPRGRQPQHF
TGTGCCAGCAGCCTCCCGCGGGGGAGGCAGCCCCAGCATTTT
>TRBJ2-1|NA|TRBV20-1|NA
CSPRGNEQFF
TGCAGCCCTAGGGGAAATGAGCAGTTCTTC
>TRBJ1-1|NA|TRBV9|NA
CASSVAPKGGPNTEAFF
TGTGCCAGCAGCGTAGCCCCAAAAGGGGGACCGAACACTGAAGCTTTCTTT
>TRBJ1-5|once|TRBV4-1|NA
CASSPMGGLGSQPQHF
TGCGCCAGCAGCCCCATGGGAGGCCTAGGAAGTCAGCCCCAGCATTTT
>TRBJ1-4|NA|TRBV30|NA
CAWTRGRGNEKLFF
TGTGCCTGGACCCGCGGCCGGGGGAATGAAAAACTGTTTTTT
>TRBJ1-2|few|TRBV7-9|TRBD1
CASSQLPRDRGGYTF
TGTGCCAGCAGCCAACTCCCCCGGGACAGGGGCGGCTACACCTTC
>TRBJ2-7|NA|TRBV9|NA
CASSVGGSAYEQYF
TGTGCCAGCAGCGTAGGCGGTTCCGCCTACGAGCAGTACTTC
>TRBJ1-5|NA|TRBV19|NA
CASSIEGEVSNQPQHF
TGTGCCAGTAGTATAGAAGGGGAGGTCAGCAATCAGCCCCAGCATTTT
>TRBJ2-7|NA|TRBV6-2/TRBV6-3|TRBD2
CASSYPLAGSSYEQYF
TGTGCCAGCAGTTACCCACTAGCGGGGTCGTCCTACGAGCAGTACTTC
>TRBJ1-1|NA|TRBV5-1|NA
CASSSAGQNTEAFF
TGCGCCAGCAGCTCGGCGGGGCAGAACACTGAAGCTTTCTTT
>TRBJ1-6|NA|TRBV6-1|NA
CASSEQDSRFSSYNSPLHF
TGTGCCAGCAGTGAACAAGACTCGAGGTTTAGCTCCTATAATTCACCCCTCCACTTT
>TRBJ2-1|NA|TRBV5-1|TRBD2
CASSLKRGISYNEQFF
TGCGCCAGCAGCCTCAAGCGGGGAATCTCCTACAATGAGCAGTTCTTC
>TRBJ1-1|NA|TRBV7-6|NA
CASSLVVGGETEAFF
TGTGCCAGCAGCTTAGTGGTAGGGGGTGAGACTGAAGCTTTCTTT